The rows below give T cell receptor beta chains drawn from one sample of a study of PD-1 blockade in classical Hodgkin lymphoma. TCRdb's table, derived via immunoSEQ multiplex PCR, lists solely in-frame clones and lacks some. The sample has 43,000 or so clones, approximately 78% seen once. Sequenced here: peripheral blood mononuclear cells (PBMCs), sampled before the fourth cycle of nivolumab. These receptors came from a human donor with classical Hodgkin lymphoma. CDR3s include the opening cysteine and the closing phenylalanine or tryptophan. A D gene is named only where the DNA matches it firmly. Clone size is stated in some rows and not others, as once, few, many or a class when expanded.

J gene: TRBJ1-1
clone size: .
D gene: .
V gene: TRBV11-2
CDR3 protein: CASSLDLGTGRTEAFF
CDR3 DNA: TGTGCCAGCAGCTTAGATCTAGGAACAGGGAGGACTGAAGCTTTCTTT

J gene: TRBJ2-1
clone size: .
D gene: TRBD2
V gene: TRBV6-4
CDR3 protein: CASSRTSGGLYNEQFF
CDR3 DNA: TGTGCCAGCAGCCGGACTAGCGGGGGCCTATACAATGAGCAGTTCTTC

J gene: TRBJ2-2
clone size: .
D gene: TRBD2
V gene: TRBV19
CDR3 protein: CASSSGGGTGELFF
CDR3 DNA: TGTGCCAGTAGTTCGGGAGGCGGCACCGGGGAGCTGTTTTTT

J gene: TRBJ2-2
clone size: .
D gene: .
V gene: TRBV5-1
CDR3 protein: CASSHRTGYANTGELFF
CDR3 DNA: TGCGCCAGCAGCCACCGTACGGGGTACGCGAACACCGGGGAGCTGTTTTTT

J gene: TRBJ2-1
clone size: once
D gene: .
V gene: TRBV5-4
CDR3 protein: CASSPPWGDEQFF
CDR3 DNA: TGTGCCAGCAGCCCCCCGTGGGGGGATGAGCAGTTCTTC

J gene: TRBJ1-3
clone size: .
D gene: .
V gene: TRBV4-2
CDR3 protein: CASSQSRSDSGNTIYF
CDR3 DNA: TGTGCCAGCAGCCAATCACGGTCAGACTCTGGAAACACCATATATTTT

J gene: TRBJ2-7
clone size: .
D gene: TRBD2
V gene: TRBV19
CDR3 protein: CASSRDYRFAYEQYF
CDR3 DNA: TGTGCCAGTAGTCGGGACTACCGTTTCGCATACGAGCAGTACTTC

J gene: TRBJ1-5
clone size: .
D gene: TRBD1
V gene: TRBV19
CDR3 protein: CASSPLDRLVQPQHF
CDR3 DNA: TGTGCCAGTAGTCCACTGGACAGGTTAGTTCAGCCCCAGCATTTT

J gene: TRBJ1-3
clone size: .
D gene: TRBD1
V gene: TRBV18
CDR3 protein: CASSQRDRGFGNTIYF
CDR3 DNA: TGTGCCAGCTCGCAACGAGACAGGGGGTTTGGAAACACCATATATTTT

J gene: TRBJ1-2
clone size: .
D gene: TRBD1
V gene: TRBV9
CDR3 protein: CASSEGQRYGYTF
CDR3 DNA: TGTGCCAGCAGCGAGGGACAGAGATATGGCTACACCTTC

J gene: TRBJ2-7
clone size: .
D gene: .
V gene: TRBV7-2
CDR3 protein: CASSLVGNPSYEQYF
CDR3 DNA: TGTGCCAGCAGCTTAGTAGGGAACCCCTCCTACGAGCAGTACTTC

J gene: TRBJ2-2
clone size: .
D gene: TRBD2
V gene: TRBV9
CDR3 protein: CASSVGGLAGDTGELFF
CDR3 DNA: TGTGCCAGCAGCGTAGGAGGGCTAGCGGGAGACACCGGGGAGCTGTTTTTT

J gene: TRBJ1-5
clone size: .
D gene: .
V gene: TRBV10-3
CDR3 protein: CAISEFEGGQPQHF
CDR3 DNA: TGTGCCATCAGTGAGTTTGAGGGGGGTCAGCCCCAGCATTTT

J gene: TRBJ1-2
clone size: .
D gene: TRBD1
V gene: TRBV6-6
CDR3 protein: CASSPGGASNYGYTF
CDR3 DNA: TGTGCCAGCAGTCCAGGGGGCGCGTCCAACTATGGCTACACCTTC

J gene: TRBJ2-6
clone size: .
D gene: .
V gene: TRBV7-3
CDR3 protein: CASSPGSSGANVLTF
CDR3 DNA: TGTGCCAGCAGCCCGGGGAGCTCTGGGGCCAACGTCCTGACTTTC

J gene: TRBJ1-2
clone size: .
D gene: .
V gene: TRBV6-1
CDR3 protein: CASSEVSGDYGYTF
CDR3 DNA: TGTGCCAGCAGTGAAGTATCGGGGGATTATGGCTACACCTTC

J gene: TRBJ1-2
clone size: .
D gene: .
V gene: TRBV7-2
CDR3 protein: CASSPGQSNYGYTF
CDR3 DNA: TGTGCCAGCAGCCCCGGACAGTCTAACTATGGCTACACCTTC

J gene: TRBJ1-2
clone size: .
D gene: .
V gene: TRBV28
CDR3 protein: CASSSPLWYGGYTF
CDR3 DNA: TGTGCCAGCAGCTCCCCCCTCTGGTACGGTGGCTACACCTTC

J gene: TRBJ2-7
clone size: .
D gene: .
V gene: TRBV6-5
CDR3 protein: CASMGAAGLYEQYF
CDR3 DNA: TGTGCCAGCATGGGGGCAGCGGGACTCTACGAGCAGTACTTC

J gene: TRBJ1-2
clone size: .
D gene: TRBD1
V gene: TRBV27
CDR3 protein: CASSLQGNYGYTF
CDR3 DNA: TGTGCCAGCAGTCTACAGGGGAACTATGGCTACACCTTC

J gene: TRBJ1-5
clone size: .
D gene: TRBD1
V gene: TRBV6-5
CDR3 protein: CASSFGQGRRQPQHF
CDR3 DNA: TGTGCCAGCAGTTTCGGACAGGGCCGCCGTCAGCCCCAGCATTTT

J gene: TRBJ2-3
clone size: .
D gene: TRBD2
V gene: TRBV4-1
CDR3 protein: CASSQDFGGADTQYF
CDR3 DNA: TGCGCCAGCAGCCAAGATTTTGGGGGGGCAGATACGCAGTATTTT

J gene: TRBJ1-1
clone size: .
D gene: .
V gene: TRBV6-4
CDR3 protein: CASSVEGGTEAFF
CDR3 DNA: TGTGCCAGCAGTGTGGAGGGGGGCACTGAAGCTTTCTTT

J gene: TRBJ1-5
clone size: .
D gene: .
V gene: TRBV6-5
CDR3 protein: CASSYSFLSNQPQHF
CDR3 DNA: TGTGCCAGCAGTTACTCGTTCCTTAGCAATCAGCCCCAGCATTTT

J gene: TRBJ2-2
clone size: .
D gene: TRBD1
V gene: TRBV4-2
CDR3 protein: CASSQGDRTGTGELFF
CDR3 DNA: TGTGCCAGCAGCCAAGGTGACAGGACAGGCACCGGGGAGCTGTTTTTT

J gene: TRBJ1-5
clone size: .
D gene: .
V gene: TRBV28
CDR3 protein: CASSTLGPQHF
CDR3 DNA: TGTGCCAGCAGCACCTTAGGGCCCCAGCATTTT

J gene: TRBJ1-5
clone size: .
D gene: .
V gene: TRBV6-4
CDR3 protein: CASSISRQPQHF
CDR3 DNA: TGTGCCAGCAGTATCTCGCGACAGCCCCAGCATTTT

J gene: TRBJ2-1
clone size: few
D gene: .
V gene: TRBV7-7
CDR3 protein: CASSLAGGPGDNEQFF
CDR3 DNA: TGTGCCAGCAGCTTAGCGGGGGGGCCGGGAGACAATGAGCAGTTCTTC

J gene: TRBJ2-4
clone size: few
D gene: .
V gene: TRBV5-1
CDR3 protein: CASSTDGQNIQYF
CDR3 DNA: TGCGCCAGCAGCACGGACGGGCAAAACATTCAGTACTTC

J gene: TRBJ1-1
clone size: .
D gene: .
V gene: TRBV18
CDR3 protein: CASARGDTEAFF
CDR3 DNA: TGTGCCAGCGCGCGAGGTGACACTGAAGCTTTCTTT

J gene: TRBJ1-5
clone size: .
D gene: .
V gene: TRBV2
CDR3 protein: CASGREDNQPQHF
CDR3 DNA: TGTGCCAGCGGGAGGGAGGACAATCAGCCCCAGCATTTT

J gene: TRBJ2-7
clone size: .
D gene: TRBD1
V gene: TRBV7-3
CDR3 protein: CASSLIGGQGYAEQYF
CDR3 DNA: TGTGCCAGCAGCTTAATAGGGGGACAGGGTTACGCCGAGCAGTACTTC

J gene: TRBJ2-2
clone size: .
D gene: TRBD2
V gene: TRBV5-1
CDR3 protein: CASSSGLAGGPTGELFF
CDR3 DNA: TGCGCCAGCAGCTCGGGACTAGCGGGGGGGCCGACCGGGGAGCTGTTTTTT

J gene: TRBJ2-2
clone size: .
D gene: .
V gene: TRBV14
CDR3 protein: CASSQVGWSTGELFF
CDR3 DNA: TGTGCCAGCAGCCAAGTGGGATGGAGCACCGGGGAGCTGTTTTTT